The 27 T cell receptor beta chains reported below all come from one sample, sequenced in a study of beta chain features in type 1 diabetes. Expressed TCRB transcripts were sequenced, since all the RNA that had been isolated was reverse transcribed. Here immunoSEQ multiplex PCR was the method, and the copy in TCRdb shows in-frame clones only, minus some. The sample contains almost 250,000 clones, 12% to 15% of which appear only once. The specimen was naive CD4+ T cells from blood. The origin of the receptors is a woman between 35 and 50 years old in good health.

At least ten counts were recorded for this clone. The rearrangement uses TRBV7-9 and TRBJ2-7; the D is unclear. The germline V and J ends were trimmed by 2 bases and 2 bases, with 7 bases remaining between them. CDR3 length: 13 amino acids. Germline CDR1 is SEHNR and CDR2 is FQNEAQ (reference sequence). The CDR3 DNA reads TGTGCCAGCAGCTTACAACTTCCCTACGAGCAGTACTTC. Protein: CASSLQLPYEQYF.

This clone was found a few times. V and J are TRBV4-1 and TRBJ2-7; 10 bases map to TRBD1. Germline V CDR1 and CDR2: MGHRA, YSYEKL. J lost 7 bases, V lost 3 bases, and 6 bases had no gene match. The CDR3 length is 14 residues. CDR3 sequence: CASSQRQGAGEQYF. CDR3 DNA sequence: TGCGCCAGCAGCCAGCGACAGGGGGCCGGAGAGCAGTACTTC.

The chain employs TRBV9 and TRBJ1-6; 7 bases agree with TRBD1. Germline trimming cut 5 bases from V and 0 bases from J; bases unmatched to any gene: 5. The CDR3 spans 16 residues. Germline CDR1 SGDLS, CDR2 YYNGEE. CDR3: CASSTGQSSYNSPLHF. The CDR3 region has the DNA TGTGCCAGCAGTACGGGACAGAGCTCCTATAATTCACCCCTCCACTTT.

This clone was observed a handful of times. The chain joins TRBV9 to TRBJ2-5; D is perhaps TRBD2 (5 bases). Germline values: CDR1 SGDLS, CDR2 YYNGEE. V was pared by 1 base and J by 1 base, with 20 bases between. The CDR3 is 18 residues long. The CDR3 bases are TGTGCCAGCAGCGTAATTTGGGAGTTTGGGCAGATCCAAGAGACCCAGTACTTC. Protein product: CASSVIWEFGQIQETQYF.

This clone was seen a few times. The rearrangement joins TRBV9 to TRBJ1-1; tentatively, D is TRBD1 (6 bases). Germline CDR1 SGDLS, CDR2 YYNGEE. This CDR3 is built from 13 residues. Between the trimmed V and J ends, which lost 0 bases and 5 bases, there was a span of 8 bases. CDR3 sequence: CASSVGTGTEAFF. The CDR3 DNA reads TGTGCCAGCAGCGTAGGCACAGGGACTGAAGCTTTCTTT.

This chain joins TRBV6-6 and TRBJ1-2; D uncertain. From germline, CDR1 is MNHNY and CDR2 SVGAGI (reference sequence). The CDR3 extends over 16 amino acids. Trimming cost V 2 bases and J 5 bases, with 18 bases left between them. The CDR3 region has the DNA TGTGCCAGCAGTTACGTTAGCGGCCGGTTCCCGTATGGCTACACCTTC. Translated, it gives CASSYVSGRFPYGYTF.

The rearrangement links TRBV29-1 to TRBJ1-1; D call uncertain. V was shortened by 5 bases and J by 7 bases, with 17 bases between the two germline ends. Looked up from germline, CDR1 is SQVTM and CDR2 is ANQGSEA. The CDR3 is 13 amino acids. The CDR3 DNA sequence: TGCAGCGTTTCCCCTATTCTTCGGGATGAAGCTTTCTTT. Translation gives CSVSPILRDEAFF.

V and J are TRBV19 and TRBJ2-1; 7 bases align to TRBD1. In germline, CDR1 is LNHDA, CDR2 SQIVND (reference sequence). J lost 9 bases, V lost 6 bases, and 14 bases had no gene match. The CDR3 consists of 15 residues. In nucleotides, the CDR3 is TGTGCCAGTAGCCCGAGGGGGCGCGGTTCGGGTGAGCAGTTCTTC. Encoded protein: CASSPRGRGSGEQFF. Using reference TRBV19 and TRBJ2-1 for the parts outside the CDR3, the full variable domain is DGGITQSPKYLFRKEGQNVTLSCEQNLNHDAMYWYRQDPGQGLRLIYYSQIVNDFQKGDIAEGYSVSREKKESFPLTVTSAQKNPTAFYLCASSPRGRGSGEQFFGPGTRLTVL.

In this sample, this clone turned up a few times. The chain couples TRBV18 to TRBJ1-1, with TRBD1 matching over 7 bases. V was pared by 1 base and J by 0 bases, with 5 bases of the junction left unmatched. CDR3 length: 16 residues. From germline, CDR1 is KGHSH and CDR2 LQKENI. CDR3 nucleotide sequence: TGTGCCAGCTCACCACAGTTGGGACAGATGAACACTGAAGCTTTCTTT. It specifies CASSPQLGQMNTEAFF. The whole variable domain, remainder taken from reference TRBV18 and TRBJ1-1, is NAGVMQNPRHLVRRRGQEARLRCSPMKGHSHVYWYRQLPEEGLKFMVYLQKENIIDESGMPKERFSAEFPKEGPSILRIQQVVRGDSAAYFCASSPQLGQMNTEAFFGQGTRLTVV.

This clone was recorded a few times. The rearrangement uses TRBV5-1 and TRBJ2-7, with TRBD1 matching 9 bases. CDR1 SGHRS and CDR2 YFSETQ come from the germline V gene. The length of the CDR3 is 15 residues. The J segment lost 7 bases and the V segment lost 4 bases, leaving 12 bases of the junction unmatched. The CDR3 DNA reads as TGCGCCAGCAGCCTTAACCGGGACAGGGTGAGGGAGCAGTACTTC. This codes for CASSLNRDRVREQYF. Using reference TRBV5-1 and TRBJ2-7 for the parts outside the CDR3, the full variable domain is KAGVTQTPRYLIKTRGQQVTLSCSPISGHRSVSWYQQTPGQGLQFLFEYFSETQRNKGNFPGRFSGRQFSNSRSEMNVSTLELGDSALYLCASSLNRDRVREQYFGPGTRLTVT.

The V call is TRBV19, the J call TRBJ2-5; D is ambiguous. The CDR3 length is 14 residues. Deletions cut 1 base from V and 6 bases from J, with 12 bases between. CDR1 is LNHDA and CDR2 is SQIVND in the germline V gene (reference sequence). The CDR3 loop is CASSIGTALKTQYF. CDR3 in DNA: TGTGCCAGTAGTATAGGCACTGCCTTAAAGACCCAGTACTTC.

This clone was seen a few times. The rearrangement uses TRBV4-3 and TRBJ1-1, with 8 nucleotides matching TRBD1. The CDR3 length is 16 residues. The V gene end was trimmed by 4 bases and the J gene end by 2 bases; junction bases not matched to a gene: 9. Germline CDR1 LGHNA, CDR2 YSLEER. The CDR3 coding sequence is TGCGCCAGCAGCCCCTCCGGGACAGGAATCAACACTGAAGCTTTCTTT. Its protein product is CASSPSGTGINTEAFF.

This clone has just a few counts. V gene TRBV11-2 combines with J gene TRBJ2-3; possibly TRBD2 for D (6 bases). From germline, CDR1 is SGHAT and CDR2 FQNNGV. This CDR3 is built from 16 residues. The V end lost 5 bases, the J end lost 8 bases, and 23 bases lay between the germline ends. The CDR3 nucleotides are TGTGCCAGCAGCGCCGGGAGCGGACGGCCGTTCGGTACGCAGTATTTT. This translates into CASSAGSGRPFGTQYF.

This chain joins TRBV4-1 and TRBJ1-1; D is possibly TRBD1 (5 bases). Trimming shortened V by 2 bases and J by 6 bases, and 16 bases separated the two germline ends. This CDR3 has 15 residues. CDR1 and CDR2 from the germline V gene are MGHRA and YSYEKL. CDR3 residues: CASSQPRVVKPEAFF. As DNA, the CDR3 is TGCGCCAGCAGCCAACCCAGGGTTGTAAAACCTGAAGCTTTCTTT.

This chain links TRBV5-1 with TRBJ1-1, with 8 bases aligning to TRBD1. V shed 5 bases, J shed 4 bases, and the junction held 10 bases outside the gene matches. Germline lookup yields CDR1 SGHRS and CDR2 YFSETQ. The CDR3 is made up of 15 amino acids. CDR3 protein: CASRPSGGRGTEAFF. The CDR3 nucleotides are TGCGCCAGCAGACCCTCAGGGGGCCGGGGCACTGAAGCTTTCTTT.

The sample holds a few counts of this clone. The J gene is TRBJ2-5, the V gene TRBV5-1; 10 bases fit TRBD2. This CDR3 spans 15 amino acids. With V trimmed by 1 base and J by 5 bases, 5 bases remained unmatched. Germline V CDR1 and CDR2: SGHRS, YFSETQ. The CDR3 sequence is CASSLQRGGPETQYF. The CDR3, as DNA: TGCGCCAGCAGCTTGCAGCGGGGGGGCCCGGAGACCCAGTACTTC.

This chain uses TRBV7-7 with TRBJ2-7; TRBD1 matches at 7 bases. CDR1 and CDR2 from the germline V gene are SSHAT and FNYEAQ (reference sequence). V dropped 3 bases and J dropped 1; count of bases not matched to a gene: 12. The CDR3 is made up of 17 amino acids. This chain's CDR3 is CASSLRLVTGMSYEQYF. The DNA of the CDR3 is TGTGCCAGCAGCTTGAGGCTAGTGACAGGGATGTCCTACGAGCAGTACTTC.

Only a few counts were recorded for this clone. J is TRBJ2-7 and V is TRBV27, with a possible D match to TRBD1 (5 bases). V was cut by 8 bases and J by 4 bases, with 15 bases left in between. Germline CDR1 and CDR2: MNHEY and SMNVEV (reference sequence). CDR3 size: 13 residues. The CDR3 coding sequence is TGTGCCAGCTGGGAATGGGGCAGGTACGAGCAGTACTTC. It encodes CASWEWGRYEQYF.

This clone occurred a few times. The chain is built from TRBV5-4 and TRBJ2-2; the D gene is possibly TRBD1 (6 bases). This CDR3 spans 15 amino acids. Germline V gene sequence: CDR1 SGHNT, CDR2 YYREEE (reference sequence). The V and J ends lost 2 bases and 5 bases respectively, with 13 bases between them. This CDR3 reads CASSFKGGWTGELFF. CDR3 DNA: TGTGCCAGCAGCTTTAAAGGGGGTTGGACCGGGGAGCTGTTTTTT.

This clone was recorded a few times. The chain couples TRBV4-1 to TRBJ1-2; D perhaps matches TRBD1 (5 bases). V lost 1 base and J 5 bases, leaving 11 bases between the germline ends. CDR1 MGHRA and CDR2 YSYEKL come from the germline V gene. The CDR3 runs to 14 residues. This chain's CDR3 is CASSQGPGGYGYTF. The CDR3 DNA is TGCGCCAGCAGCCAAGGTCCCGGGGGTTATGGCTACACCTTC.

The rearrangement joins TRBV7-2 to TRBJ1-4, with 7 bases fitting TRBD1. V lost 10 bases, J lost 4 bases, and 3 bases stayed unmatched. The length of the CDR3 is 12 residues. Germline CDR1 SGHTA, CDR2 FQGNSA. The DNA of the CDR3 is TGTGCCACCGGGACAGATAATGAAAAACTGTTTTTT. Translation: CATGTDNEKLFF.

The chain has TRBV2 and TRBJ2-5; D is uncertain. Germline CDR1 is SNHLY and CDR2 is FYNNEI. The CDR3 is 13 amino acids. V was pared by 6 bases and J by 1 base, with 9 bases between. The CDR3 DNA sequence: TGTGCCAGCAGGCGAATAACCCAAGAGACCCAGTACTTC. Translating it yields CASRRITQETQYF.

The chain uses TRBV4-1 and TRBJ1-3, with D unclear. The germline CDR1 and CDR2 sequences are MGHRA and YSYEKL. There are 14 residues in the CDR3. With 0 bases removed from V and 5 bases from J, the gap between germline ends came to 8 bases. CDR3 nucleotide sequence: TGCGCCAGCAGCCAAGATGAACAGAGAAACACCATATATTTT. Protein sequence: CASSQDEQRNTIYF.

As concerns this clone: The sample carries other DNA sequences with the same CDR3. The chain links TRBV18 to TRBJ1-5; TRBD1 aligns across 8 bases. Trimming removed 5 bases from V and 1 base from J; junction bases left unmatched: 1. CDR1 KGHSH and CDR2 LQKENI come from the germline V gene. This CDR3 is built from 14 residues. The CDR3 loop reads CASSGQGSNQPQHF. As DNA, the CDR3 is TGTGCCAGCTCAGGACAGGGAAGCAATCAGCCCCAGCATTTT.

This clone was seen a handful of times. The gene calls are TRBV7-9 and TRBJ1-1, with 9 bases matching TRBD1. The CDR3 runs to 16 residues. The J segment lost 0 bases and the V segment lost 5 bases, leaving 7 bases of the junction unmatched. CDR1 SEHNR and CDR2 FQNEAQ come from the germline V gene (reference sequence). CDR3 region: CASSPTTGGMNTEAFF. The CDR3 DNA reads as TGTGCCAGCAGCCCAACGACAGGGGGGATGAACACTGAAGCTTTCTTT.

The rearrangement uses TRBV5-1 and TRBJ2-2; a weak D match, TRBD1 (6 bases). Germline lookup yields CDR1 SGHRS and CDR2 YFSETQ. This CDR3 contains 14 residues. The V and J ends lost 3 bases and 6 bases respectively, with 12 bases between them. Here the CDR3 DNA reads TGCGCCAGCAGCTGGGGACCAGGGGCCGGGGAGCTGTTTTTT. It yields the protein CASSWGPGAGELFF.

This clone was counted many times. This chain connects TRBV14 to TRBJ1-2; 7 positions agree with TRBD1. The germline gives CDR1 SGHDN, CDR2 FVKESK. The CDR3 consists of 14 residues. V gave up 0 bases and J gave up 12 bases; unmatched junction bases: 10. CDR3 nucleotide sequence: TGTGCCAGCAGCCAAGATTCACCAGGGGGTGGAAACACCTTC. As protein: CASSQDSPGGGNTF.